One sample yielded the 31 T cell receptor beta chains listed below, sequenced in a study of tumor-infiltrating lymphocytes in primary liver carcinoma. A primer matching the constant region was used to make TCR beta cDNA from around 550 ng of total RNA. The TCR beta library was amplified through three nested multiplex PCR rounds in a modified ARM-PCR procedure. The two initial PCR rounds, roughly 10 cycles each, used TRBV1-TRBV30 forward and C-beta reverse primers. TCRdb reprocessed the multiplex PCR reads via MiXCR and lists one record per CDR3 protein. The table has roughly 100,000 distinct CDR3 sequences, about 62% seen once. Extraction of RNA together with DNA used 20-30 mg of unsorted bulk tissue. Source material: liver tumor tissue from sampling region 2. As for subset: tumor region T2, inferior pole. Source of these receptors: a woman between 55 and 75 years old with primary liver carcinoma and hepatitis B virus infection.

A note on this clonotype: A much larger clone is a single base away; this may be a read error. This sequence joins TRBV28 and TRBJ2-1, with TRBD2 identical over 12 bases. V shed 4 bases, J shed 1 base, and the junction held 2 bases outside the gene matches. Germline CDR1 is MDHEN and CDR2 is SYDVKM. This CDR3 is 16 amino acids long. For the CDR3, the DNA is TGTGCCAGCAGTTCCCTAGCGGGAGGGTCCTACAATGAGCAGTTCTTC. It codes for CASSSLAGGSYNEQFF.

The chain employs TRBV10-3 and TRBJ2-7, with 7 bases matching TRBD1. The germline gives CDR1 ENHRY, CDR2 SYGVKD. The CDR3 totals 16 residues. With 7 bases clipped from V and 3 bases from J, the junction kept 15 bases outside the gene matches. CDR3 sequence reads: CAINPASRTGIYEQYF. CDR3 sequence (DNA): TGTGCCATCAATCCCGCCTCCCGGACAGGAATCTACGAGCAGTACTTC.

In regard to this clonotype: The CDR3 ends on some other residue instead of the conserved phenylalanine or tryptophan, so this is likely a read error. No DNA is shown, since the ends of the CDR3 on it are uncertain; the CDR3 is the one TCRdb lists. The chain couples TRBV5-1 to TRBJ2-5; TRBD2, the D gene given by the table, was not confirmed from the DNA. Ends included, the CDR3 has 16 residues. Germline values: CDR1 SGHRS, CDR2 YFSETQ. The CDR3 reads CASSLAGGTFQETQNL.

CDR3 loop: CASRELVSGEQFF. CDR3 in DNA: TGTGCCAGCAGGGAACTAGTCTCGGGTGAGCAGTTCTTC. This rearrangement joins TRBV28 to TRBJ2-1; D is possibly TRBD2 (5 bases). Germline V CDR1 and CDR2: MDHEN, SYDVKM. The CDR3 is 13 amino acids. Trimming shortened V by 6 bases and J by 9 bases, and 15 bases separated the two germline ends.

Regarding this clonotype: One base away lies a much larger clone, so this may be a sequencing read error. This rearrangement joins TRBV21-1 to TRBJ2-7; no DNA check was done on the table's D call, TRBD1. TRBV21-1 is tagged as a pseudogene. The CDR3 length is 14 residues. The CDR3 loop is CASSPRDREDEQNF. DNA for the CDR3: TGTGCCAGCAGCCCCCGGGACAGGGAAGACGAGCAGAACTTC.

Ten or more counts support this clonotype. The J gene is TRBJ2-1, the V gene TRBV5-1, with 9 nucleotides matching TRBD2. Germline-derived CDR1 and CDR2 are SGHRS and YFSETQ. The trim removed 4 bases at V and 10 bases at J, leaving 15 bases unmatched. The CDR3 covers 16 residues. CDR3 sequence reads: CASSPFQGGRAEEQFF. As DNA, the CDR3 is TGCGCCAGCAGCCCGTTTCAGGGCGGGAGGGCCGAGGAGCAGTTCTTC.

A note on this clonotype: The junction departs from germline at one end; a sequencing error may be responsible. The gene calls are TRBV11-3 and TRBJ2-1, with TRBD2 matching 7 bases. Germline V gene data show CDR1 as SGHNT and CDR2 as YENEEA. The CDR3 length is 17 residues. CDR3 amino acids: CASCLARGEWGVDVQFF. CDR3 nucleotides: TGTGCCAGCTGCTTAGCTCGGGGGGAGTGGGGTGTCGATGTGCAGTTCTTC.

In this sample, this clonotype turned up many times. The V and J genes are TRBV10-1 and TRBJ1-1; D perhaps matches TRBD1 (5 bases). Looked up from germline, CDR1 is WNHNN and CDR2 is SYGVQD (reference sequence). This CDR3 is built from 15 residues. Trimming cost V 0 bases and J 4 bases, with 12 bases left between them. The CDR3 DNA reads as TGCGCCAGCAGTGAGTCGAAAGGGGTTGGCACTGAAGCTTTCTTT. Protein sequence: CASSESKGVGTEAFF.

Concerning this clonotype: A much larger clone differs from this one at a single base, so this may be a read error. The chain recombines TRBV30 with TRBJ2-3; D possibly corresponds to TRBD1 (5 bases). Germline loops: CDR1 GTSNPN, CDR2 SVGIG (reference sequence). This CDR3 region has 13 residues. V was shortened by 2 bases and J by 4 bases, with 10 bases between the two germline ends. The CDR3 coding sequence is TGTGCCTGGAGTCGAGACAGCGCAGATACGCAGTATTTT. This codes for CAWSRDSADTQYF.

This CDR3 is CASSPPRTWLGYTF. CDR3 nucleotides: TGTGCCAGTAGTCCTCCCCGGACATGGCTCGGCTACACCTTC. The chain combines TRBV12-3 or TRBV12-4 with TRBJ1-2, with TRBD1 as a possible D gene (5 bases). CDR3 length equals 14 residues. With 9 bases removed from V and 8 bases from J, the gap between germline ends came to 22 bases.

A remark on this clonotype: Its ends do not fully match the called genes, so a read error is possible. The chain has TRBV29-1 and TRBJ2-7; D may match TRBD1 or TRBD2 (5 bases each). Germline CDR1 SQVTM, CDR2 ANQGSEA. The CDR3 length is 13 residues. Here the CDR3 reads CSLEVRGPYEQYF. The CDR3 DNA is TGCAGCCTTGAAGTTCGGGGCCCCTACGAGCAGTATTTC.

By its share, this clonotype is medium-sized. This sequence joins TRBV11-2 and TRBJ2-5; no definite D call. CDR3 length equals 13 residues. CDR1 and CDR2 (germline): SGHAT, FQNNGV. V was shortened by 5 bases and J by 0 bases, with 7 bases between the two germline ends. CDR3 DNA: TGTGCCAGCAGCCAAATGTACCAAGAGACCCAGTACTTC. Protein sequence: CASSQMYQETQYF.

For this clonotype: Its ends do not fully match the called genes, so a read error is possible. The chain recombines TRBV29-1 with TRBJ2-5; TRBD2 matches at 7 bases. This CDR3 is 15 amino acids long. The V gene's germline CDR1 is SQVTM and CDR2 ANQGSEA. CDR3 sequence reads: CSVAVRTSAEETRYF. The CDR3 nucleotides are TGCAGCGTAGCCGTCCGGACTAGTGCTGAAGAGACCCGGTACTTC.

This clonotype was recorded once. The junction and the germline gene differ at one end; a read error may be behind it. The chain links TRBV4-1 to TRBJ2-1, with a possible D match to TRBD1 (5 bases). This CDR3 spans 15 amino acids. CDR1 and CDR2 (germline): MGHRA, YSYEKL. The CDR3 DNA sequence: TGCGCCAGCAGCCAAGCAGACAAGGGGCGGAATGAGCTGTTCTTC. It translates to CASSQADKGRNELFF.

As regards this clonotype: It may be a read error: a sequence one base away is much more abundant. The gene calls are TRBV7-9 and TRBJ2-3; D unresolved. Germline lookup yields CDR1 SEHNR and CDR2 FQNEAQ (reference sequence). V dropped 4 bases and J dropped 5 bases, with 7 bases sitting between them. This CDR3 spans 12 amino acids. In nucleotides, the CDR3 is TGTGCCAGCAGCTATATTGTAGATACGCAGTATTTT. Its protein product is CASSYIVDTQYF.

On this clonotype: A single base separates this from a much larger clone, so it may be a read error. Here the CDR3 DNA reads TGTGCCAGCAGCTTGTTCCTAGCCATGAACACCTGGGAGCTGTTTTTT. It encodes CASSLFLAMNTWELFF. The chain carries TRBV5-4 and TRBJ2-2, with D possibly matching TRBD2 (5 bases). Per germline, CDR1 SGHNT and CDR2 YYREEE (reference sequence). CDR3 length: 16 residues. The full variable domain, completed using reference TRBV5-4 and TRBJ2-2, is ETGVTQSPTHLIKTRGQQVTLRCSSQSGHNTVSWYQQALGQGPQFIFQYYREEENGRGNFPPRFSGLQFPNYSSELNVNALELDDSALYLCASSLFLAMNTWELFFGEGSRLTVL.

This clonotype came up many times. The DNA for the CDR3 is TGTGCCAGCAGCTTGGCCTTGGGACGGCAATACGAGCAGTACTTC. Amino acids: CASSLALGRQYEQYF. The V call is TRBV5-4, the J call TRBJ2-7, with D possibly being TRBD1 or TRBD2 (5 bases each). There are 15 residues in the CDR3. Trimming took 0 bases from V and 4 from J, leaving 14 bases between them. CDR1 is SGHNT and CDR2 is YYREEE in the germline V gene (reference sequence).

This clonotype showed up just once. The junction does not match germline at one end; this may be a read error. This rearrangement joins TRBV14 to TRBJ1-1; D remains unclear. Germline loops: CDR1 SGHDN, CDR2 FVKESK. This CDR3 has 13 amino acids. The CDR3 reads CASSLGMGIETFF. For the CDR3, the DNA is TGTGCCAGCAGCCTAGGCATGGGCATTGAAACTTTCTTT.

The sample holds a few counts of this clonotype. The chain employs TRBV28 and TRBJ1-2; D possibly corresponds to TRBD1 (5 bases). The CDR3 consists of 13 residues. V was cut by 3 bases and J by 6 bases, with 11 bases left in between. The germline V gene has CDR1 MDHEN and CDR2 SYDVKM. CDR3 protein: CASSFGGGNGYTF. For the CDR3, the DNA is TGTGCCAGCAGTTTTGGGGGTGGCAATGGCTACACCTTC.

With respect to this clonotype: Lacking the conserved final phenylalanine or tryptophan, this CDR3 likely reflects a read error. The chain recombines TRBV4-2 with TRBJ2-7; D is possibly TRBD1 (6 bases). The CDR3 spans 16 residues. Germline lookup yields CDR1 LGHNA and CDR2 YNFKEQ. CDR3 in amino acids: CASSHPGTSSSYEQYL. The CDR3 coding sequence is TGTGCTAGCAGCCATCCCGGGACATCTAGCTCCTACGAGCAGTACTTA.

On this clonotype itself: The CDR3 carries no conserved terminal phenylalanine or tryptophan, so it likely arises from a read error. This chain links TRBV5-1 with TRBJ2-5; possibly TRBD1 for D (6 bases). CDR3 size: 14 residues. Germline V gene sequence: CDR1 SGHRS, CDR2 YFSETQ. The V and J ends lost 0 bases and 3 bases respectively, with 9 bases between them. CDR3: CASSLGGGKETQYL. The CDR3, as DNA: TGCGCCAGCAGCTTGGGAGGGGGAAAAGAGACCCAGTACTTA.

With respect to this clonotype: A junction boundary mismatches the germline segment, possibly from a read error. The chain has TRBV29-1 and TRBJ2-5; 8 nucleotides match TRBD1. The CDR3 is 13 amino acids. CDR1 and CDR2 from the germline V gene are SQVTM and ANQGSEA. The CDR3 is CGSQQGARETQYF. The DNA for the CDR3 is TGCGGCTCCCAGCAGGGGGCGCGTGAGACCCAATACTTC.

By sample share, this clonotype is medium-sized. This sequence joins TRBV11-2 and TRBJ2-5; 8 bases map to TRBD2. Germline V lookup: CDR1 SGHAT, CDR2 FQNNGV. V gave up 3 bases and J gave up 5 bases; unmatched junction bases: 5. The CDR3 contains 14 residues. The CDR3 sequence is CASSFTGGGETQYF. The DNA for the CDR3 is TGTGCCAGCAGCTTTACGGGAGGGGGGGAGACCCAGTACTTC.

About this clonotype: Given a much more abundant clone one base away, this may be a read error. The J gene is TRBJ2-7, the V gene TRBV28, with D perhaps being TRBD1 or TRBD2 (5 bases each). Germline CDR1 and CDR2: MDHEN and SYDVKM. Trimming took 5 bases from V and 2 from J, leaving 19 bases between them. This CDR3 comprises 16 residues. This CDR3 is CASSLSWGQRTYEQYF. The CDR3 nucleotides read TGTGCCAGCAGTCTATCTTGGGGCCAGCGGACCTACGAGCAGTACTTC.

In regard to this clonotype: Germline is not matched at one junction end, which may reflect a read error. The chain links TRBV12-3 or TRBV12-4 to TRBJ1-6; D unclear. The CDR3 has 14 amino acids. The CDR3 nucleotides read TGTACCAGCAGTGTGAGCTCCTATAATTCACCCCTCCACTTT. This codes for CTSSVSSYNSPLHF.

Worth noting for this clonotype: Without the conserved terminal phenylalanine or tryptophan, this CDR3 likely stems from a read error. The rearrangement uses TRBV11-2 and TRBJ2-4, with TRBD1 as a possible D gene (6 bases). Trimming took off 11 bases at V and 8 bases at J, with 25 bases between the two ends. In germline, CDR1 is SGHAT, CDR2 FQNNGV. The CDR3 runs 15 residues. CDR3 nucleotide sequence: TGTGCCTACAGTTTAGATGGTTGGGGGCGCGACATTCAGTACCTC. Protein product: CAYSLDGWGRDIQYL.

The table lists this clonotype with a few counts. CDR3 loop: CASSLVIGLAGETQYF. CDR3 nucleotide sequence: TGTGCCAGCAGCTTAGTGATCGGACTAGCGGGAGAGACCCAGTACTTC. This rearrangement joins TRBV7-9 to TRBJ2-5; 11 positions match TRBD2. The CDR3 contains 16 residues. J gave up 4 bases and V 1 base, and 5 bases lay outside the gene matches. From germline, CDR1 is SEHNR and CDR2 FQNEAQ (reference sequence).

In regard to this clonotype: No conserved phenylalanine or tryptophan is present at the end of the CDR3, so a read error is the likely explanation. The V gene is TRBV11-2, the J gene TRBJ2-5; TRBD1 is a possible D gene (6 bases). CDR3 length equals 13 residues. In germline, CDR1 is SGHAT, CDR2 FQNNGV. The CDR3 region is CASSLESRGTQYL. The CDR3 DNA reads TGTGCCAGTAGCTTAGAGTCCAGGGGGACCCAGTACCTC.

The chain has TRBV6-5 and TRBJ1-2; TRBD1 aligns across 7 bases. CDR1 MNHEY and CDR2 SVGAGI come from the germline V gene. CDR3 length: 11 amino acids. CDR3 residues: CDSSNRGGYTF. The CDR3 nucleotides are TGTGACAGTAGCAACAGGGGTGGCTACACCTTC.

This chain connects TRBV28 to TRBJ1-1; TRBD1 agrees at 9 bases. J lost 0 bases, V lost 5 bases, and 10 bases had no gene match. Per germline, CDR1 MDHEN and CDR2 SYDVKM. The CDR3 is made up of 17 amino acids. CDR3 in DNA: TGTGCCAGCAGTCCGCAACAGGGGGCATGCATGAACACTGAAGCTTTCTTT. This sequence encodes CASSPQQGACMNTEAFF. Full variable domain (rest looked up from reference TRBV28 and TRBJ1-1): DVKVTQSSRYLVKRTGEKVFLECVQDMDHENMFWYRQDPGLGLRLIYFSYDVKMKEKGDIPEGYSVSREKKERFSLILESASTNQTSMYLCASSPQQGACMNTEAFFGQGTRLTVV.

Remarks on this clonotype: This may be a read error, as it is one base from a much larger clone. The chain is built from TRBV4-1 and TRBJ1-1, with D unclear. CDR3 length: 14 residues. Germline V gives CDR1 MGHRA, CDR2 YSYEKL. CDR3: CASSQDQENTEVFF. CDR3 bases: TGCGCCAGCAGCCAAGATCAGGAGAACACTGAAGTTTTCTTT.